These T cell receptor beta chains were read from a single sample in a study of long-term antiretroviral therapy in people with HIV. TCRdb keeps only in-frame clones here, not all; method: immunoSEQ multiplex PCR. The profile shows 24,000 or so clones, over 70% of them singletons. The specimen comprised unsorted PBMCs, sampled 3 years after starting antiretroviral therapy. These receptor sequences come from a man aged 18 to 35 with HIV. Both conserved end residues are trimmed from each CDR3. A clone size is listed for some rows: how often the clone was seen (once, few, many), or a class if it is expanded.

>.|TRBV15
ATSSRLAGSTDTQY
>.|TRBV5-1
ASSPRRYGYT
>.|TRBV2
ASSDRDREAKNIQY
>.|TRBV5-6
ASSPPLAGRPYNEQF
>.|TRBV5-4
ASSSGLATGELF
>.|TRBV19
ASSTRDSLNTGELF
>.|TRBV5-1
ASIGPGDDIHRSYNEQF
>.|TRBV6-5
ASSTRTGGVHEQY
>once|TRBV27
ASSFPRQGANSPLH
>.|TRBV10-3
AISGVMERDTQY
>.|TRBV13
ASSLGRNSPLH
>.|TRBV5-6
ASSRWGLPERKLF
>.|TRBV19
ASSEGSRNTIY
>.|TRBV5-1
AFPGGACEKLF